The 28 T cell receptor beta chains presented below share a single source sample, sequenced in a study of long-term antiretroviral therapy in people with HIV. immunoSEQ v3.0 was run at survey level. The data were produced by immunoSEQ multiplex PCR, yet TCRdb's version contains in-frame clones alone and is incomplete. The sample yields tens of thousands of clones, roughly 84% seen once. This material consisted of unsorted PBMCs, taken approximately 2.5 years after starting antiretroviral therapy. These receptor sequences come from a man aged 35 to 55 with HIV.

The chain is built from TRBV6-5 and TRBJ2-3; TRBD2 agrees at 7 bases. The germline V gene encodes CDR1 MNHEY and CDR2 SVGAGI. V lost 2 bases to trimming and J lost 0 bases; unmatched junction nucleotides: 2. CDR3 length: 15 amino acids. The CDR3 protein is CASSYASGSTDTQYF. The CDR3 nucleotides read TGTGCCAGCAGTTACGCTAGCGGAAGCACAGATACGCAGTATTTT.

About this clone: One end of the junction fails to match germline, which may point to a read error. The rearrangement uses TRBV19 and TRBJ1-1; 8 bases are a match to TRBD1. From germline, CDR1 is LNHDA and CDR2 SQIVND (reference sequence). The length of the CDR3 is 13 residues. The CDR3 nucleotides read TGTGCCATTAGTATGGACAGGGACACTGAAGCTTTCTTT. Translated, it gives CAISMDRDTEAFF.

J is TRBJ2-7 and V is TRBV28, with D possibly matching TRBD1 (6 bases). Germline-derived CDR1 and CDR2 are MDHEN and SYDVKM. The ends were cut back, 3 bases at V and 1 base at J, with 16 bases in the middle. CDR3 size: 16 residues. The CDR3 DNA sequence: TGTGCCAGCAGTTTTTTGGGGGCGGAAGTGTCCTACGAGCAGTACTTC. It is translated as CASSFLGAEVSYEQYF.

The J gene is TRBJ2-7, the V gene TRBV28, with TRBD2 identical over 7 bases. The CDR3 consists of 15 residues. Trimming removed 5 bases from V and 6 bases from J; junction bases left unmatched: 13. Germline V gene sequence: CDR1 MDHEN, CDR2 SYDVKM. The CDR3 region is CASSPGLVGVGEQYF. The CDR3 DNA sequence: TGTGCCAGCAGTCCCGGACTAGTGGGAGTGGGCGAGCAGTACTTC.

The chain combines TRBV19 with TRBJ1-3; the D is unclear. Germline CDR1 and CDR2: LNHDA and SQIVND (reference sequence). V lost 8 bases and J lost 4, with 12 bases in between. There are 13 residues in the CDR3. CDR3 sequence (DNA): TGTGCCAGTCGTTCTAACTCAGGAAACACCATATATTTT. Translating gives CASRSNSGNTIYF. Complete variable domain (other parts from reference TRBV19 and TRBJ1-3): DGGITQSPKYLFRKEGQNVTLSCEQNLNHDAMYWYRQDPGQGLRLIYYSQIVNDFQKGDIAEGYSVSREKKESFPLTVTSAQKNPTAFYLCASRSNSGNTIYFGEGSWLTVV.

This chain links TRBV7-9 with TRBJ2-3, with D unclear. The germline V gene has CDR1 SEHNR and CDR2 FQNEAQ (reference sequence). Trimming took off 4 bases at V and 0 bases at J, with 11 bases between the two ends. CDR3 length: 15 amino acids. CDR3 nucleotides: TGTGCCAGCAGCTGGCCCCGTGGTAGCACAGATACGCAGTATTTT. This codes for CASSWPRGSTDTQYF.

The V and J genes are TRBV4-3 and TRBJ1-1; D not certain. This CDR3 comprises 13 residues. V lost 8 bases to trimming and J lost 3 bases, with 13 bases between them. The V gene's germline CDR1 is LGHNA and CDR2 YSLEER. The CDR3 nucleotides read TGCGCCAGCGGACGGTCATGGGACACTGAAGCTTTCTTT. The encoded protein is CASGRSWDTEAFF.

The chain uses TRBV5-1 and TRBJ1-1; D call uncertain. The ends were cut back, 0 bases at V and 1 base at J, with 10 bases in the middle. Germline V gives CDR1 SGHRS, CDR2 YFSETQ. The CDR3 consists of 15 residues. The CDR3 loop reads CASSLGMDSNTEAFF. In DNA form, the CDR3 reads TGCGCCAGCAGCTTGGGAATGGACTCGAACACTGAAGCTTTCTTT.

Notes on this clone: Other DNA sequences in the same sample also yield this CDR3. The genes are TRBV4-3 and TRBJ2-7; 10 bases are shared with TRBD1. The CDR3 runs to 15 residues. Germline CDR1 reads LGHNA; CDR2 reads YSLEER. V shed 1 base, J shed 2 bases, and the junction held 2 bases outside the gene matches. The CDR3 DNA reads TGCGCCAGCAGCCAAGGACAGGGGGCGCCCTACGAGCAGTACTTC. It encodes CASSQGQGAPYEQYF.

V usage is TRBV5-4 and J usage is TRBJ1-4; D perhaps matches TRBD1 (5 bases). The CDR3 is made up of 17 amino acids. CDR1 and CDR2 from the germline V gene are SGHNT and YYREEE (reference sequence). The ends were cut back, 4 bases at V and 3 bases at J, with 19 bases in the middle. DNA of the CDR3: TGTGCCAGCAGCGATGGGGACCGGGGGAAGTCTAATGAAAAACTGTTTTTT. It codes for CASSDGDRGKSNEKLFF.

The J gene is TRBJ1-1, the V gene TRBV6-5; no definite D call. Germline CDR1 MNHEY, CDR2 SVGAGI. Deletions cut 2 bases from V and 1 base from J, with 8 bases between. This CDR3 spans 14 amino acids. The CDR3 sequence: CASSYSRANTEAFF. The CDR3 DNA is TGTGCCAGCAGTTACAGTAGGGCGAACACTGAAGCTTTCTTT.

This clone was counted only a few times. The chain recombines TRBV2 with TRBJ2-7; maybe TRBD2 (5 bases). Deletions cut 4 bases from V and 3 bases from J, with 7 bases between. This CDR3 comprises 12 residues. Germline V lookup: CDR1 SNHLY, CDR2 FYNNEI. CDR3 nucleotides: TGTGCCAGCAGTGCCGGGAACTACGAGCAGTACTTC. The encoded protein is CASSAGNYEQYF.

The sample holds one count of this clone. The rearrangement joins TRBV7-2 to TRBJ2-7; tentative D call: TRBD2 (6 bases). V was trimmed by 8 bases and J by 7 bases, leaving 18 bases between them. In germline, CDR1 is SGHTA, CDR2 FQGNSA. The CDR3 has 13 residues. CDR3 coding DNA: TGTGCCAGCGGATTTCTCTCCCGGGGGGAGCAGTACTTC. Protein: CASGFLSRGEQYF.

V usage is TRBV6-1 and J usage is TRBJ1-4; TRBD1 might be the D (6 bases). Trimming removed 7 bases at V and 8 bases at J, with 17 bases between. The CDR3 covers 14 residues. Germline CDR1 MNHNS, CDR2 SASEGT. The CDR3 sequence: CASNEFVGAEKLFF. DNA of the CDR3: TGTGCCAGCAACGAATTTGTGGGGGCGGAAAAACTGTTTTTT.

Regarding this clone: The identical CDR3 is also encoded by other nucleotide sequences in the sample. The V call is TRBV27, the J call TRBJ2-1; weak D call: TRBD1 (6 bases). The germline V gene has CDR1 MNHEY and CDR2 SMNVEV (reference sequence). Trimming left V 5 bases short and J 5 bases short, with 13 bases between. The CDR3 sequence is 14 residues long. Written as DNA, the CDR3 is TGTGCCAGCAGTAGGGGGACAACCGACAATGAGCAGTTCTTC. It yields the protein CASSRGTTDNEQFF.

This chain connects TRBV27 to TRBJ1-1; D possibly corresponds to TRBD1 (5 bases). The CDR3 covers 13 residues. Trimming shortened V by 1 base and J by 10 bases, and 13 bases separated the two germline ends. The V gene's germline CDR1 is MNHEY and CDR2 SMNVEV (reference sequence). For the CDR3, the DNA is TGTGCCAGCAGTTTATTCGGGGGGATGGTAGCTTTCTTT. It yields the protein CASSLFGGMVAFF.

The chain carries TRBV5-1 and TRBJ2-5; 8 nucleotides match TRBD1. Unmatched junction bases numbered 3, after V lost 0 bases and J lost 5 bases. This CDR3 has 14 amino acids. Germline values: CDR1 SGHRS, CDR2 YFSETQ. CDR3 residues: CASSLAGGKETQYF. The CDR3 nucleotides are TGCGCCAGCAGCTTGGCAGGGGGCAAGGAGACCCAGTACTTC.

This rearrangement joins TRBV18 to TRBJ2-7; maybe TRBD2 (5 bases). This CDR3 region has 15 residues. V dropped 1 base and J dropped 1 base, with 11 bases sitting between them. In germline, CDR1 is KGHSH, CDR2 LQKENI. This CDR3 reads CASSPQRERSYEQYF. In nucleotides, the CDR3 is TGTGCCAGCTCACCACAGAGGGAGAGGTCCTACGAGCAGTACTTC.

V usage is TRBV10-3 and J usage is TRBJ2-3; D may be TRBD1 or TRBD2 (5 bases each). Trimming cost V 8 bases and J 6 bases, with 15 bases left between them. CDR3 length: 13 amino acids. Germline V lookup: CDR1 ENHRY, CDR2 SYGVKD. In DNA form, the CDR3 reads TGTGCCATCGGGGACGGGCCTGGGGATACGCAGTATTTT. Translated, it gives CAIGDGPGDTQYF.

This chain uses TRBV4-1 with TRBJ2-7; either TRBD1 or TRBD2 may supply D (5 bases each). Trimming removed 0 bases from V and 3 bases from J, with 12 bases in between. This CDR3 comprises 15 residues. CDR1 and CDR2 (germline): MGHRA, YSYEKL. CDR3: CASSQDRGQGYEQYF. CDR3 bases: TGCGCCAGCAGCCAAGATCGGGGCCAGGGCTACGAGCAGTACTTC.

The rearrangement links TRBV30 to TRBJ1-2; D is perhaps TRBD1 (6 bases). Germline V gene sequence: CDR1 GTSNPN, CDR2 SVGIG (reference sequence). V lost 3 bases, J lost 5 bases, and 7 bases lay in between. The CDR3 runs 11 residues. CDR3 bases: TGTGCCTGGAGCAGGGGATATGGCTACACCTTC. Protein: CAWSRGYGYTF.

This rearrangement joins TRBV29-1 to TRBJ1-1; D gene ambiguous. The germline V and J ends were trimmed by 4 bases and 3 bases, with 15 bases remaining between them. The CDR3 spans 14 residues. Looked up from germline, CDR1 is SQVTM and CDR2 is ANQGSEA. The CDR3: CSVVNSRGHTEAFF. In DNA, the CDR3 is TGCAGCGTTGTTAATTCGCGTGGCCACACTGAAGCTTTCTTT.

This chain uses TRBV19 with TRBJ1-4, with TRBD1 matching over 9 bases. This CDR3 comprises 14 residues. Germline V gives CDR1 LNHDA, CDR2 SQIVND (reference sequence). J gave up 8 bases and V 5 bases, and 6 bases lay outside the gene matches. DNA of the CDR3: TGTGCCAGTAGTTTTGGACAGGGGATGGAAAAACTGTTTTTT. Translated, it gives CASSFGQGMEKLFF.

This clone was recorded a few times. The V gene is TRBV5-5, the J gene TRBJ2-7; TRBD1 or TRBD2 may be the D gene (5 bases each). V was shortened by 3 bases and J by 1 base, with 14 bases between the two germline ends. Germline-derived CDR1 and CDR2 are SGHKS and YYEKEE (reference sequence). The CDR3 spans 15 residues. Written as DNA, the CDR3 is TGTGCCAGCAGCTCCCTCCATGGGGGTTCCTACGAGCAGTACTTC. Residues: CASSSLHGGSYEQYF.

This rearrangement joins TRBV10-3 to TRBJ2-2, with D possibly TRBD2 on 6 matching bases. Trimming pared 1 base from V and 1 base from J, leaving 10 bases between. Germline loops: CDR1 ENHRY, CDR2 SYGVKD. This CDR3 comprises 16 residues. The CDR3 bases are TGTGCCATCAGTGAGTATGGTAGCGGGAACACCGGGGAGCTGTTTTTT. The encoded protein is CAISEYGSGNTGELFF.

This chain uses TRBV5-1 with TRBJ1-1; tentative D call: TRBD1 (5 bases). Trimming stripped 3 bases from V and 0 bases from J, with 12 bases between. The CDR3 is 15 amino acids. CDR1 SGHRS and CDR2 YFSETQ come from the germline V gene. CDR3 sequence: CASSSGTGLNTEAFF. The CDR3 DNA reads TGCGCCAGCAGCTCAGGGACCGGATTGAACACTGAAGCTTTCTTT. Supplemented by reference TRBV5-1 and TRBJ1-1, the full variable domain reads KAGVTQTPRYLIKTRGQQVTLSCSPISGHRSVSWYQQTPGQGLQFLFEYFSETQRNKGNFPGRFSGRQFSNSRSEMNVSTLELGDSALYLCASSSGTGLNTEAFFGQGTRLTVV.

The CDR3 sequence is CASSPGLINSPLHF. In nucleotides, the CDR3 is TGTGCCAGCAGCCCCGGACTGATAAATTCACCCCTCCACTTT. This chain links TRBV14 with TRBJ1-6, with no clear D. V shed 4 bases and J shed 7 bases, with 11 bases lying between them. CDR3 length: 14 amino acids. The germline CDR1 and CDR2 sequences are SGHDN and FVKESK.

The genes are TRBV6-6 and TRBJ1-4; TRBD1 matches at 9 bases. This CDR3 spans 15 amino acids. J gave up 4 bases and V 4 bases, and 4 bases lay outside the gene matches. Germline-derived CDR1 and CDR2 are MNHNY and SVGAGI (reference sequence). As DNA, the CDR3 is TGTGCCAGCAGTTCTCTGACAGGGGGTAATGAAAAACTGTTTTTT. Protein: CASSSLTGGNEKLFF.